Listed below are T cell receptor beta chains from one sample, sequenced in a study of blood T cell repertoires in COVID-19. The table came from immunoSEQ multiplex PCR; TCRdb's copy has only in-frame clones and leaves some out. The data contain 57,000 or so clones, approximately 84% of them seen just once; the ten biggest clones take up roughly a sixth. Input material: peripheral blood. The source is a man aged 65-85 years with active COVID-19. CDR3s include the opening cysteine and the closing phenylalanine or tryptophan. The D gene is left open where the match is weak. Expanded clones are given a class, and other clones once, few, many or no size at all.

j_gene: TRBJ1-1
d_gene: NA
v_gene: TRBV6-2/TRBV6-3
abundance: NA
CDR3nt: TGTGCCAGCTGCCCTCGGGGAATAACTGAAGCTTTCTTT
CDR3aa: CASCPRGITEAFF

j_gene: TRBJ1-4
d_gene: TRBD1
v_gene: TRBV11-2
abundance: few
CDR3nt: TGTGCCAGCAGCTTGGGGACAGGAAAAAGGTTCGAAAAACTGTTTTTT
CDR3aa: CASSLGTGKRFEKLFF

j_gene: TRBJ1-1
d_gene: NA
v_gene: TRBV7-3
abundance: few
CDR3nt: TGTGCCAGCAGCCGACAGGTGAACACTGAAGCTTTCTTT
CDR3aa: CASSRQVNTEAFF

j_gene: TRBJ2-7
d_gene: TRBD1
v_gene: TRBV7-2
abundance: NA
CDR3nt: TGTGCCAGCAGCTTGGGCGGGACAGGGTACTACGAGCAGTACTTC
CDR3aa: CASSLGGTGYYEQYF

j_gene: TRBJ2-7
d_gene: TRBD2
v_gene: TRBV4-2
abundance: NA
CDR3nt: TGTGCCAGCAGCCGATCCTCGGGACTAGGATGGGACTACGAGCAGTACTTC
CDR3aa: CASSRSSGLGWDYEQYF

j_gene: TRBJ1-2
d_gene: NA
v_gene: TRBV5-4
abundance: NA
CDR3nt: TGTGCCAGCAGCTTGGACAGGGCCAAGGGCTACACCTTC
CDR3aa: CASSLDRAKGYTF

j_gene: TRBJ2-3
d_gene: TRBD1
v_gene: TRBV6-5
abundance: NA
CDR3nt: TGTGCCAGCAGTAAAAGACAGGGAAGCACAGATACGCAGTATTTT
CDR3aa: CASSKRQGSTDTQYF

j_gene: TRBJ2-1
d_gene: TRBD2
v_gene: TRBV28
abundance: NA
CDR3nt: TGTGCCAGCAGGGCCGTAGGACTAGCGGGAGGAATCTTC
CDR3aa: CASRAVGLAGGIF

j_gene: TRBJ2-5
d_gene: NA
v_gene: TRBV12-5
abundance: once
CDR3nt: TGTGCTAGTGGAGATCTCGCGCAAGAGACCCAGTACTTC
CDR3aa: CASGDLAQETQYF

j_gene: TRBJ2-1
d_gene: TRBD1
v_gene: TRBV6-5
abundance: once
CDR3nt: TGTGCCAGCAACCCGGACAGGGGAAGGGGTGAGCAGTTCTTC
CDR3aa: CASNPDRGRGEQFF

j_gene: TRBJ2-1
d_gene: TRBD2
v_gene: TRBV5-1
abundance: few
CDR3nt: TGCGCCAGCAGCCACGGACTAGCGGGAGGGCCGGTTGATGAGCAGTTCTTC
CDR3aa: CASSHGLAGGPVDEQFF

j_gene: TRBJ2-1
d_gene: TRBD2
v_gene: TRBV28
abundance: NA
CDR3nt: TGTGCCAGCAGGCTTCTCCTAGCGGGAGGTTCCAATGAGCAGTTCTTC
CDR3aa: CASRLLLAGGSNEQFF

j_gene: TRBJ2-5
d_gene: TRBD1
v_gene: TRBV19
abundance: NA
CDR3nt: TGTGCCAGTAGCGATGACAGGGCCCCAGAGACCCAGTACTTC
CDR3aa: CASSDDRAPETQYF

j_gene: TRBJ2-7
d_gene: NA
v_gene: TRBV2
abundance: NA
CDR3nt: TGTGCCAGCACAGGAGGTACCACCTACGAGCAGTACTTC
CDR3aa: CASTGGTTYEQYF

j_gene: TRBJ1-1
d_gene: NA
v_gene: TRBV6-5
abundance: NA
CDR3nt: TGTGCCAGCAGCACCTCGGACACGAACACTGAAGCTTTCTTT
CDR3aa: CASSTSDTNTEAFF

j_gene: TRBJ1-6
d_gene: TRBD1
v_gene: TRBV3-1/TRBV3-2
abundance: NA
CDR3nt: TGTGCCAGCAGCCAAGATCCCGCAGGGGGTGGGCATTCACCCCTCCACTTT
CDR3aa: CASSQDPAGGGHSPLHF

j_gene: TRBJ2-1
d_gene: NA
v_gene: TRBV19
abundance: NA
CDR3nt: TGTGCCAGTAGCATCCAGCGGGTCGCCGGTGAGCAGTTCTTC
CDR3aa: CASSIQRVAGEQFF

j_gene: TRBJ2-7
d_gene: NA
v_gene: TRBV27
abundance: NA
CDR3nt: TGTGCCAGCCTTGACAGGTTCACCTACGAGCAGTACTTC
CDR3aa: CASLDRFTYEQYF

j_gene: TRBJ2-1
d_gene: TRBD2
v_gene: TRBV4-3
abundance: few
CDR3nt: TGCGCCAGCAGCCAAGATATTAGCGGGAGAGGATCGGGTGAGCAGTTCTTC
CDR3aa: CASSQDISGRGSGEQFF

j_gene: TRBJ1-1
d_gene: TRBD1
v_gene: TRBV5-1
abundance: once
CDR3nt: TGCGCCAGCAGCTTGAATGGACAGGGAAGGACTGAAGCTTTCTTT
CDR3aa: CASSLNGQGRTEAFF

j_gene: TRBJ2-7
d_gene: TRBD2
v_gene: TRBV5-1
abundance: NA
CDR3nt: TGCGCCAGTTCGACCGGGACTAGCGGCTACGAGCAGTACTTC
CDR3aa: CASSTGTSGYEQYF

j_gene: TRBJ2-2
d_gene: TRBD2
v_gene: TRBV4-1
abundance: once
CDR3nt: TGCGCCAGCAGCCAAGGAGTAGCGGGGGGGAACACCGGGGAGCTGTTTTTT
CDR3aa: CASSQGVAGGNTGELFF

j_gene: TRBJ2-3
d_gene: TRBD2
v_gene: TRBV7-2
abundance: NA
CDR3nt: TGTGCCAGCAGCTTACGAAAGACTAGCGGGACCGATACGCAGTATTTT
CDR3aa: CASSLRKTSGTDTQYF

j_gene: TRBJ2-1
d_gene: NA
v_gene: TRBV29-1
abundance: NA
CDR3nt: TGCAGCGTTGAGGGCTATGAGCAGTTCTTC
CDR3aa: CSVEGYEQFF

j_gene: TRBJ2-2
d_gene: TRBD2
v_gene: TRBV5-4
abundance: NA
CDR3nt: TGTGCCAGCAGCTTGGGCCGAACCGGACTAGCTATAACGAACACCGGGGAGCTGTTTTTT
CDR3aa: CASSLGRTGLAITNTGELFF

j_gene: TRBJ1-5
d_gene: NA
v_gene: TRBV4-3
abundance: NA
CDR3nt: TGCGCCAGCAGCCAAGGTGACAGCAGCAATCAGCCCCAGCATTTT
CDR3aa: CASSQGDSSNQPQHF

j_gene: TRBJ2-1
d_gene: TRBD1
v_gene: TRBV29-1
abundance: NA
CDR3nt: TGCAGCGTTGGACGTGGGACAGAGCTGAATGAGCAGTTCTTC
CDR3aa: CSVGRGTELNEQFF

j_gene: TRBJ1-1
d_gene: NA
v_gene: TRBV10-3
abundance: NA
CDR3nt: TGTGCCATCAGTGAGTCTGGGGGGTACGGGACTGAAGCTTTCTTT
CDR3aa: CAISESGGYGTEAFF

j_gene: TRBJ1-4
d_gene: NA
v_gene: TRBV30
abundance: NA
CDR3nt: TGTGCCTGGAGTCAAGGGGTGACTAATGAAAAACTGTTTTTT
CDR3aa: CAWSQGVTNEKLFF

j_gene: TRBJ1-6
d_gene: NA
v_gene: TRBV5-1
abundance: NA
CDR3nt: TGCGCCAGCAGCTTGGGCTCCCAAAGGGGACCCCTCCACTTT
CDR3aa: CASSLGSQRGPLHF

j_gene: TRBJ1-3
d_gene: NA
v_gene: TRBV5-4
abundance: NA
CDR3nt: TGTGCCAGCAACCTACAGGGCTCTGGAAACACCATATATTTT
CDR3aa: CASNLQGSGNTIYF

j_gene: TRBJ1-6
d_gene: NA
v_gene: TRBV28
abundance: NA
CDR3nt: TGTGCCAGCAGTACCGACCGGACAGACTCAAATTCACCCCTCCACTTT
CDR3aa: CASSTDRTDSNSPLHF

j_gene: TRBJ1-1
d_gene: TRBD1
v_gene: TRBV7-9
abundance: NA
CDR3nt: TGTGCCAGCAGCTCCGGGACAGGTCGGGCTGAAGCTTTCTTT
CDR3aa: CASSSGTGRAEAFF

j_gene: TRBJ1-5
d_gene: NA
v_gene: TRBV2
abundance: NA
CDR3nt: TGTGCCAGCAGTGATGGCAGGGATACGCCCCAGCATTTT
CDR3aa: CASSDGRDTPQHF

j_gene: TRBJ1-1
d_gene: NA
v_gene: TRBV2
abundance: NA
CDR3nt: TGTGCCAGCAGTGTAACAGGTTACACTGAAGCTTTCTTT
CDR3aa: CASSVTGYTEAFF

j_gene: TRBJ1-1
d_gene: NA
v_gene: TRBV19
abundance: NA
CDR3nt: TGTGCCAGTAGTATTACAGGGAACACTGAAGCTTTCTTT
CDR3aa: CASSITGNTEAFF

j_gene: TRBJ2-6
d_gene: NA
v_gene: TRBV13
abundance: once
CDR3nt: TGTGCCAGCGTCCGCTCTGGGGCCAACGTCCTGACTTTC
CDR3aa: CASVRSGANVLTF

j_gene: TRBJ2-7
d_gene: TRBD2
v_gene: TRBV5-1
abundance: NA
CDR3nt: TGCGCCAGCAGCTTACTAGCGGGAGACTCCCACGAGCAGTACTTC
CDR3aa: CASSLLAGDSHEQYF

j_gene: TRBJ2-2
d_gene: TRBD2
v_gene: TRBV9
abundance: NA
CDR3nt: TGTGCCAGCAGGGCCCAAGCGGGAGGTTCCTGGGGCGGGGAGCTGTTTTTT
CDR3aa: CASRAQAGGSWGGELFF